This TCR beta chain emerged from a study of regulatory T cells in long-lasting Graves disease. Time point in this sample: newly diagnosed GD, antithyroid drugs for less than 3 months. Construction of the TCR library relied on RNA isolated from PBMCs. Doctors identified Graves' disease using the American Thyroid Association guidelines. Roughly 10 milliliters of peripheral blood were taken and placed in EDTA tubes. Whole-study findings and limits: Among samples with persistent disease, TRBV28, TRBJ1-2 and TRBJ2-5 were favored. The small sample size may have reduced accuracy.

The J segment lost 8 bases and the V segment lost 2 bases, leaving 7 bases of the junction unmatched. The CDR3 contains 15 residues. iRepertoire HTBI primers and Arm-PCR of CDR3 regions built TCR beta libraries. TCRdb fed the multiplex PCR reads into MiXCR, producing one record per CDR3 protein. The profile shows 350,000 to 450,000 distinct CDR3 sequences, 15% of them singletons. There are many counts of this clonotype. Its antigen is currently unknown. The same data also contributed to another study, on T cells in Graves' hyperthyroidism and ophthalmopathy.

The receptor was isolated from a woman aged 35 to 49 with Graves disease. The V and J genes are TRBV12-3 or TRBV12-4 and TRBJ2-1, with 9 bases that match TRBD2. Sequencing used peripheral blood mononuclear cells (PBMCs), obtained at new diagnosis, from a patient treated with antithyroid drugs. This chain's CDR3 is CASSLLAGVGDEQFF. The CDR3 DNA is TGTGCCAGCAGTTTATTAGCGGGAGTCGGCGATGAGCAGTTCTTC.